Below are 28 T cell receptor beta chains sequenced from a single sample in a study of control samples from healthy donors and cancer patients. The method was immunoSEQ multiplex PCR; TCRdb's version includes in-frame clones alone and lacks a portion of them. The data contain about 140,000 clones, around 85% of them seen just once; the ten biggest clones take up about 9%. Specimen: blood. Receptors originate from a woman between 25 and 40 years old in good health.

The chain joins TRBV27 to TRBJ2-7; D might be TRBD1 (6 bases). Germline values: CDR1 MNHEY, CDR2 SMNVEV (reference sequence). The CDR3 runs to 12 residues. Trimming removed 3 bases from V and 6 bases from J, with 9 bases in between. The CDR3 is CASSLVRGEQYF. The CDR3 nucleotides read TGTGCCAGCAGTTTGGTCAGGGGCGAGCAGTACTTC.

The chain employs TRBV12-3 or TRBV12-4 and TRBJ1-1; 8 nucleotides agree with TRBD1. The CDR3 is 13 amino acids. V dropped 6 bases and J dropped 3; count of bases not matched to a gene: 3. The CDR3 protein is CASRWTGHTEAFF. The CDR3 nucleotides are TGTGCCAGCAGATGGACAGGGCACACTGAAGCTTTCTTT.

In nucleotides, the CDR3 is TGTGCCAGTAGTGTAGCGGGAGGGTGGAATGAGCAGTTCTTC. Translating gives CASSVAGGWNEQFF. The rearrangement uses TRBV19 and TRBJ2-1; 11 positions agree with TRBD2. Looked up from germline, CDR1 is LNHDA and CDR2 is SQIVND (reference sequence). The CDR3 covers 14 residues. The J segment lost 7 bases and the V segment lost 5 bases, leaving 4 bases of the junction unmatched.

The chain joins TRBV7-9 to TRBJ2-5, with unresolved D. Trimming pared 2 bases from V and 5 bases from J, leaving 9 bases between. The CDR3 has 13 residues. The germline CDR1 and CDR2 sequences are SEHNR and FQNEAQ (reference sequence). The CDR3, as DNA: TGTGCCAGCAGCTTACAGGTGGGCGAGACCCAGTACTTC. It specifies CASSLQVGETQYF.

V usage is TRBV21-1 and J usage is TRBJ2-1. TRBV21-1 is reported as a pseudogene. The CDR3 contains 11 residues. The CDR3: CASSKRTEQFF. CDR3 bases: TGTGCCAGCAGCAAGAGGACTGAGCAGTTCTTC.

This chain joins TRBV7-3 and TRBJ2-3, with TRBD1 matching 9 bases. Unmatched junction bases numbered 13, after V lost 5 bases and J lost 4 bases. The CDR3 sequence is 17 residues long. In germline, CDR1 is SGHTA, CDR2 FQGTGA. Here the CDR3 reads CASSPITGGAGADTQYF. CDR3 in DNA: TGTGCCAGCAGCCCAATAACAGGGGGCGCAGGGGCAGATACGCAGTATTTT.

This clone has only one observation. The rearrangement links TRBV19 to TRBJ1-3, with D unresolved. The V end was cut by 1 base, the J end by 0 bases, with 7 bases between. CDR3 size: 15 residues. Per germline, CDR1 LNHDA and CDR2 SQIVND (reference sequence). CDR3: CASSIAAGSGNTIYF. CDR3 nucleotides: TGTGCCAGTAGTATAGCGGCGGGCTCTGGAAACACCATATATTTT. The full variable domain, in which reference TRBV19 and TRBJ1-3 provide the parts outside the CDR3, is DGGITQSPKYLFRKEGQNVTLSCEQNLNHDAMYWYRQDPGQGLRLIYYSQIVNDFQKGDIAEGYSVSREKKESFPLTVTSAQKNPTAFYLCASSIAAGSGNTIYFGEGSWLTVV.

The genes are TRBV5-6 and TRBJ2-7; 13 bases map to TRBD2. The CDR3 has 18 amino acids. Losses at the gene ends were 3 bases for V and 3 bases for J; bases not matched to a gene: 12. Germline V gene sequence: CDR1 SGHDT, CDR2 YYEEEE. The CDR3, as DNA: TGTGCCAGCAGCTCTTCCGGGACTAGCGGGGCCAAGGACTACGAGCAGTACTTC. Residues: CASSSSGTSGAKDYEQYF.

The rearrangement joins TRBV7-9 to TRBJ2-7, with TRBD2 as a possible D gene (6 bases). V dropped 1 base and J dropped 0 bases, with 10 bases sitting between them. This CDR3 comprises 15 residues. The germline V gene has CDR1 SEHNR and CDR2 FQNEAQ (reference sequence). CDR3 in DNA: TGTGCCAGCAGCTTAGGGGACTCGCGCTCCTACGAGCAGTACTTC. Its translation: CASSLGDSRSYEQYF.

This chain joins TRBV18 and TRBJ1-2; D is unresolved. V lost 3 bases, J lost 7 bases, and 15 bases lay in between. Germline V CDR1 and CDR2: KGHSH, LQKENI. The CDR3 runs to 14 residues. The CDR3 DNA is TGTGCCAGCTCACCCCAGATAACGGGGTCTGGCTACACCTTC. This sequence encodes CASSPQITGSGYTF.

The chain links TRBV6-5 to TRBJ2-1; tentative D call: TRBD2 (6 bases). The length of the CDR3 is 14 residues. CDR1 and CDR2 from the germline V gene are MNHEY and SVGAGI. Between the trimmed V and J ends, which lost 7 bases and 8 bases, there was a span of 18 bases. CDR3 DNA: TGTGCCAGCACTAGACCGGGGGTGTGGGATGAGCAGTTCTTC. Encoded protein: CASTRPGVWDEQFF.

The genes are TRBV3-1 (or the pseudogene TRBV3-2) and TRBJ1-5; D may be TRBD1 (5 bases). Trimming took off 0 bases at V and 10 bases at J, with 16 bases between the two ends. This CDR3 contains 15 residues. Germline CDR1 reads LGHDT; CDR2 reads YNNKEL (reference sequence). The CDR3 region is CASSQDAGEENPQHF. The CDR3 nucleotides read TGTGCCAGCAGCCAAGATGCGGGGGAGGAGAACCCCCAGCATTTT.

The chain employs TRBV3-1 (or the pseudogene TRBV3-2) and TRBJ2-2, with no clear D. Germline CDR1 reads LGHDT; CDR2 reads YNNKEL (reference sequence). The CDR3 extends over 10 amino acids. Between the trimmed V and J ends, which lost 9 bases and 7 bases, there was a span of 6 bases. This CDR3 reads CASGNGELFF. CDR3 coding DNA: TGTGCCAGTGGTAACGGGGAGCTGTTTTTT.

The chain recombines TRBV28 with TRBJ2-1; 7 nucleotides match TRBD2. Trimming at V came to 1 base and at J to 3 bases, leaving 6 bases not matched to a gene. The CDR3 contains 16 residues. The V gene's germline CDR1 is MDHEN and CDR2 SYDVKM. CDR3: CASSLYASGNYNEQFF. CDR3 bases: TGTGCCAGCAGTTTATACGCTAGCGGTAACTACAATGAGCAGTTCTTC.

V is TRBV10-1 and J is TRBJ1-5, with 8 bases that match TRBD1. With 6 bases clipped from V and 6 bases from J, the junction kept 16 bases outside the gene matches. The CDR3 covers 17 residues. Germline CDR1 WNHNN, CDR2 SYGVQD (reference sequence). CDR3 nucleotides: TGCGCCAGCAGGCCTAGGGATTCGGACAGGGAATTTCAGCCCCAGCATTTT. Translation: CASRPRDSDREFQPQHF.

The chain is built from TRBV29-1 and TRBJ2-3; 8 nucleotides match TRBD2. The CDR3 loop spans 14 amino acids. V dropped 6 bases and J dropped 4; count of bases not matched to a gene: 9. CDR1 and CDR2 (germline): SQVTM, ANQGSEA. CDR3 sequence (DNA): TGCAGCGTGGGCGGGGCGGGAGGATCAGATACGCAGTATTTT. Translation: CSVGGAGGSDTQYF.

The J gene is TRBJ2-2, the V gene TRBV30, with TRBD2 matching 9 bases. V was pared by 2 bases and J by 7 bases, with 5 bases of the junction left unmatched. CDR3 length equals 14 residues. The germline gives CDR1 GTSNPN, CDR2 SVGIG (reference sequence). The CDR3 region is CAWSKRGAVGELFF. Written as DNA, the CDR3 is TGTGCCTGGAGTAAGCGGGGGGCGGTCGGGGAGCTGTTTTTT.

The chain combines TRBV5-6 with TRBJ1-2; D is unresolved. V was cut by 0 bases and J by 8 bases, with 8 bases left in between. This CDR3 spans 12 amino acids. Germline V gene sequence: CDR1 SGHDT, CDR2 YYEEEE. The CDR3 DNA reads TGTGCCAGCAGCTTGGGTCTGACAGGCTACACCTTC. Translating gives CASSLGLTGYTF.

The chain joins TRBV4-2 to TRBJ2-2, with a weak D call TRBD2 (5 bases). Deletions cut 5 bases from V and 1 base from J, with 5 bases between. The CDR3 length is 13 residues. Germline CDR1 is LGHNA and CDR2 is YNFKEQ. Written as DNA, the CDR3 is TGTGCCAGCAGCGGGAGGAACACCGGGGAGCTGTTTTTT. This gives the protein CASSGRNTGELFF.

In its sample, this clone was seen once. CDR3 coding DNA: TGTGCCAGCTCACCGTCTACGGATCAGCCCCAGCATTTT. Amino acid sequence: CASSPSTDQPQHF. The V and J genes are TRBV18 and TRBJ1-5; D unresolved. Per germline, CDR1 KGHSH and CDR2 LQKENI. This CDR3 region has 13 residues. V was trimmed by 3 bases and J by 5 bases, leaving 8 bases between them.

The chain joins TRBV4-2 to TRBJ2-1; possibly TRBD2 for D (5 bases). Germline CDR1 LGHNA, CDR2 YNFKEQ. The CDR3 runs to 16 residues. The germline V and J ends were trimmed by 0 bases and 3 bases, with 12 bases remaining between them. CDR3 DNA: TGTGCCAGCAGCCAAGATCTATCTCGGGACTACAATGAGCAGTTCTTC. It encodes CASSQDLSRDYNEQFF.

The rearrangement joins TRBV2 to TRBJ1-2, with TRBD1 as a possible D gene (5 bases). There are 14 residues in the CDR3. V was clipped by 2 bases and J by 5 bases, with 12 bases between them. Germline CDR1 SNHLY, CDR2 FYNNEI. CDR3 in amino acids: CASSENLGVYGYTF. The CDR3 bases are TGTGCCAGCAGTGAAAATCTGGGGGTTTATGGCTACACCTTC.

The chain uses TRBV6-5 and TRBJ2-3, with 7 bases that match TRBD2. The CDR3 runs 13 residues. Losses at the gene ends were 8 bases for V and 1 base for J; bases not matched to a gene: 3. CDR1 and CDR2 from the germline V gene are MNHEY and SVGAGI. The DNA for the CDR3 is TGTGCCAGCTGCCTAGCGGGCACAGATACGCAGTATTTT. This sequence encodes CASCLAGTDTQYF.

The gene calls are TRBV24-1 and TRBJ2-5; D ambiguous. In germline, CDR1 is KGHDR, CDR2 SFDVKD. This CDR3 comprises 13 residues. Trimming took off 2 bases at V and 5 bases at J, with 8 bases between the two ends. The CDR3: CATSDSFKETQYF. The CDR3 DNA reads TGTGCCACCAGTGATTCCTTTAAGGAGACCCAGTACTTC.

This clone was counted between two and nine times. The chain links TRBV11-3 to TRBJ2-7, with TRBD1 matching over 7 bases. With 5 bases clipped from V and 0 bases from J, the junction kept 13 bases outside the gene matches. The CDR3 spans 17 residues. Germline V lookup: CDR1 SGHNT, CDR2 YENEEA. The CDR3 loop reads CASSPASRGLSSYEQYF. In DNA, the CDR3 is TGTGCCAGCAGCCCCGCTTCAAGGGGGCTAAGCTCCTACGAGCAGTACTTC.

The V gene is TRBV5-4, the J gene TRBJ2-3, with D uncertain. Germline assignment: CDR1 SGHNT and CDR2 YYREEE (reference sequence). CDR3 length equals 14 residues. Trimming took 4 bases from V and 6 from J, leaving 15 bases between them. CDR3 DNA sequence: TGTGCCAGCAGCCCGAAAGCTGGCAAGGATACGCAGTATTTT. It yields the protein CASSPKAGKDTQYF.

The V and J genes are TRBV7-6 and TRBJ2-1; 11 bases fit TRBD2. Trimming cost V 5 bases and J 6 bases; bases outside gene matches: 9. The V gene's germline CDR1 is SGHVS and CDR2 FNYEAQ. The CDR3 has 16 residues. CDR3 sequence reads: CASSHRIAGGGNEQFF. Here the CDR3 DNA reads TGTGCCAGCAGCCACCGGATAGCGGGAGGGGGCAATGAGCAGTTCTTC.

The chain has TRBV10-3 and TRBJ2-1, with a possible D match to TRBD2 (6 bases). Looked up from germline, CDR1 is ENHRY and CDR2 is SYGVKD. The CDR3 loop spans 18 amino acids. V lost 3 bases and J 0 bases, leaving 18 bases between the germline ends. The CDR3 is CAISDRDFSTSSYNEQFF. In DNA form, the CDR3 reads TGTGCCATCAGTGACCGGGACTTTAGTACGAGCTCCTACAATGAGCAGTTCTTC.